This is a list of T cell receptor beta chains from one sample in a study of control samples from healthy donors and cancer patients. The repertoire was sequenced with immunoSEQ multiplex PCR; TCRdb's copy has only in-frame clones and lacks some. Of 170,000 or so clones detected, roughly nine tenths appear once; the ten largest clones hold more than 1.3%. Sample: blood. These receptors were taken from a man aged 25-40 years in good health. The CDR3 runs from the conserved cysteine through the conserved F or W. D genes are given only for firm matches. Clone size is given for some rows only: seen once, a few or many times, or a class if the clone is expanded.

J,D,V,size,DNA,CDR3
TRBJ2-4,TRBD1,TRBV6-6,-,TGTGCCAGCACTCCGACAGGGAACATTCAGTACTTC,CASTPTGNIQYF
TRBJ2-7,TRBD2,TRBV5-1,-,TGCGCCAGCAGCTTGGCGTTAGCGGGAGGGCCTGGAAGATACGAGCAGTACTTC,CASSLALAGGPGRYEQYF
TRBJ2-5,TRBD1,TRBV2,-,TGTGCCAGCAGGCGGACAGGGGGAGGGCAAGAGACCCAGTACTTC,CASRRTGGGQETQYF
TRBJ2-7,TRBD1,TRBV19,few,TGTGCCAGTAGTATCCCTGACAGGGCTTACGAGCAGTACTTC,CASSIPDRAYEQYF
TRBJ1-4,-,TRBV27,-,TGTGCCAGCAGGTCCATTCAAGGGGGAGAAAAACTGTTTTTT,CASRSIQGGEKLFF
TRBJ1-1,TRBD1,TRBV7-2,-,TGTGCCAGCAGCCGCCAGGGGGGTACTGAAGCTTTCTTT,CASSRQGGTEAFF
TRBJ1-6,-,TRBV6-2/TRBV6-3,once,TGTGCCAGCAGTTACTCGGGTGGTGTTTCACCCCTCCACTTT,CASSYSGGVSPLHF
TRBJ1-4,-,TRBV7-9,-,TGTGCCAGCAGCTTACTTGAGGGGCGTGCTAATGAAAAACTGTTTTTT,CASSLLEGRANEKLFF
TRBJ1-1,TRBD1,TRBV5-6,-,TGTGCCAGCAGCGGGGACAGCATGAACACTGAAGCTTTCTTT,CASSGDSMNTEAFF
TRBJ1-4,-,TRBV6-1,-,TGTGCCAGCAGTGAAGCGCGTCGGCAGGGAGGCGAAAAACTGTTTTTT,CASSEARRQGGEKLFF
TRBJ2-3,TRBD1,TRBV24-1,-,TGTGCCACCAGCCAGGCTGGAGGGACAGGGGGCACAGATACGCAGTATTTT,CATSQAGGTGGTDTQYF
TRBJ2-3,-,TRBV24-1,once,TGTGCCACCAGTGGCACTAAGGGACGGGCAGATACGCAGTATTTT,CATSGTKGRADTQYF
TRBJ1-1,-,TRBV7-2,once,TGTGCCAGCAGCCTCGGCGGGGGAATGAACACTGAAGCTTTCTTT,CASSLGGGMNTEAFF
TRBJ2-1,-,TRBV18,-,TGTGCCAGCTCCCTCGTGGGTGACAATGAGCAGTTCTTC,CASSLVGDNEQFF
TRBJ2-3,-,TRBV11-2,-,TGTGCCAGCAGCTCTAGAACAGGGACAGATACGCAGTATTTT,CASSSRTGTDTQYF
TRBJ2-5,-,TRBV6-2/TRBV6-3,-,TGTGCCAGCAGCGGGGTATCAGAGACCCAGTACTTC,CASSGVSETQYF
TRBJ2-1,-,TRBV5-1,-,TGCGCCAGCAGCCACTCGGGCGAAGCTATCGAACGTTTCTCCTACAATGAGCAGTTCTTC,CASSHSGEAIERFSYNEQFF
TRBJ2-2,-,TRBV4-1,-,TGCGCCAGCAGCCATGTCTGGAACACCGGGGAGCTGTTTTTT,CASSHVWNTGELFF
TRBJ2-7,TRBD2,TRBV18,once,TGTGCCAGCTCACTCGGACTAGCTACGGTCTACGAGCAGTACTTC,CASSLGLATVYEQYF
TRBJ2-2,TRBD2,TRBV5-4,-,TGTGCCAGCAGCTCGGGACTAGCGGGGACGAACACCGGGGAGCTGTTTTTT,CASSSGLAGTNTGELFF
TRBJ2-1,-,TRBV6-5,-,TGTGCCAGCACTTTCTTTGGAAGGTACAATGAGCAGTTCTTC,CASTFFGRYNEQFF
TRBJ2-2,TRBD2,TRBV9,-,TGTGCCAGCAGCGTATCTAGCGGGAGGCAGACCGGGGAGCTGTTTTTT,CASSVSSGRQTGELFF
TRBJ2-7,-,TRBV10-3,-,TGTGCCATCAGTGAGCCGAGACCTCGGGACGGGACCTCCTACGAGCAGTACTTC,CAISEPRPRDGTSYEQYF
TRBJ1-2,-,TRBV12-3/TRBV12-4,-,TGTGCCAGCAGTTACAGCGGCTATGGCTACACCTTC,CASSYSGYGYTF
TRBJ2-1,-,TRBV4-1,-,TGCGCCAGCAGCCAGGGGGGGGCCCCCTACAATGAGCAGTTCTTC,CASSQGGAPYNEQFF
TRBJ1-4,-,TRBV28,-,TGTGCCAGCAGAAAAGGACAGCTTAATGAAAAACTGTTTTTT,CASRKGQLNEKLFF
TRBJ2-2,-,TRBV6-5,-,TGTGCCAGCACCAGAGAGGGTGACACCGGGGAGCTGTTTTTT,CASTREGDTGELFF
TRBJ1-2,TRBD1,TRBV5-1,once,TGCGCCAGCAGCTTGGAGGGACAGGCTAACTATGGCTACACCTTC,CASSLEGQANYGYTF
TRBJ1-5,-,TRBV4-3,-,TGCGCCAGCAGCCAAGATCTACAAAATAGCAATCAGCCCCAGCATTTT,CASSQDLQNSNQPQHF
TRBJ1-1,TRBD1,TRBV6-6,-,TGTGCCCTACAAGACAGGGGGGGGACTGAAGCTTTCTTT,CALQDRGGTEAFF
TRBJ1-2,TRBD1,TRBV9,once,TGTGCCAGCAGCCCGGACAGGGCGGCTGGCTACACCTTC,CASSPDRAAGYTF
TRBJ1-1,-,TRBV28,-,TGTGCCAGCAGTCAACGACAGAACACTGAAGCTTTCTTT,CASSQRQNTEAFF
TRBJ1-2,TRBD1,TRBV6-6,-,TGTGCCAGCAGTTACTCGACAGGGGGCTACTATGGCTACACCTTC,CASSYSTGGYYGYTF
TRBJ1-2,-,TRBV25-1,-,TGTGCCAGCCGCTGGGGAGTCTATGGCTACACCTTC,CASRWGVYGYTF
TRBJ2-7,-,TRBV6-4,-,TGTGCCAGCAGTGACTTTGGGGATTTTGCCCACTACGAGCAGTACTTC,CASSDFGDFAHYEQYF
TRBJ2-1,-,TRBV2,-,TGTGCCAGCAGTGCGACTAGTATCCGCAATGAGCAGTTCTTC,CASSATSIRNEQFF
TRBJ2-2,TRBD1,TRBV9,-,TGTGCCAGCAGCTCCCGACAGGGTGGCGGGGAGCTGTTTTTT,CASSSRQGGGELFF
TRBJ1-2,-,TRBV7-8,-,TGTGCCAGCAGCTTAGGGACAGAAAGCTATGGCTACACCTTC,CASSLGTESYGYTF
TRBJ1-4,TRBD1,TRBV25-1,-,TGTGCCAGCACTAGGACAGGGGTAGAAAAACTGTTTTTT,CASTRTGVEKLFF
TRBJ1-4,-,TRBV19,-,TGTGCCAGTAGTATGGTCGGGACTCGTCCTAATGAAAAACTGTTTTTT,CASSMVGTRPNEKLFF
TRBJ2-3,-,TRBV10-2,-,TGCGCCAGCAGTGAGCCGGGACGGGACACAGATACGCAGTATTTT,CASSEPGRDTDTQYF